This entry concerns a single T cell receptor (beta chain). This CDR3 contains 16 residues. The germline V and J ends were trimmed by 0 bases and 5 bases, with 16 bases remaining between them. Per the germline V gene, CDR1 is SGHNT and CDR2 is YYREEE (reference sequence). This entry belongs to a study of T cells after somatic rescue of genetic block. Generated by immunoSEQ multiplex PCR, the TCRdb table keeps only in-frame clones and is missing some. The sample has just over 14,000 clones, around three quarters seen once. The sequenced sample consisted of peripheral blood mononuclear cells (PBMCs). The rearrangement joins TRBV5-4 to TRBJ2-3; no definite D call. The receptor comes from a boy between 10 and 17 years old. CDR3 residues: CASSLEINILGDTQYF. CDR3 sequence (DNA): TGTGCCAGCAGCTTGGAGATCAATATACTCGGAGATACGCAGTATTTT.